A single sample is the source of the 13 T cell receptor beta chains below, sequenced in a study of cytomegalovirus exposure and HLA in healthy donors. The PCR employed 60 Vbeta primers together with 13 Jbeta primers. TCRdb keeps only in-frame clones here, not all; method: immunoSEQ multiplex PCR. This table holds about 55,000 clones. The specimen was PBMCs. These receptors were obtained from a man between 45 and 60 years old in good health and CMV-seropositive.

This chain connects TRBV5-4 to TRBJ2-1, with 7 bases matching TRBD1. Per the germline V gene, CDR1 is SGHNT and CDR2 is YYREEE (reference sequence). V lost 5 bases and J lost 5; bases outside the gene matches: 7. This CDR3 is 14 amino acids long. CDR3 sequence (DNA): TGTGCCAGCAGGTACTGGGACAGCCACAATGAGCAGTTCTTC. Its protein is CASRYWDSHNEQFF.

The chain employs TRBV7-3 and TRBJ2-7, with a tentative D call TRBD1 (6 bases). Germline CDR1 is SGHTA and CDR2 is FQGTGA. This CDR3 comprises 14 residues. V lost 5 bases and J lost 3, with 14 bases in between. CDR3: CASSPQDRSYEQYF. In DNA form, the CDR3 reads TGTGCCAGCAGCCCCCAAGACAGGAGCTACGAGCAGTACTTC. The full variable domain, its missing parts supplied by reference TRBV7-3 and TRBJ2-7, is GAGVSQTPSNKVTEKGKYVELRCDPISGHTALYWYRQSLGQGPEFLIYFQGTGAADDSGLPNDRFFAVRPEGSVSTLKIQRTERGDSAVYLCASSPQDRSYEQYFGPGTRLTVT.

V gene TRBV6-5 combines with J gene TRBJ2-3, with 7 bases fitting TRBD2. Germline trimming cut 6 bases from V and 4 bases from J; bases unmatched to any gene: 10. CDR3 length: 15 residues. Per germline, CDR1 MNHEY and CDR2 SVGAGI. The CDR3 here is CASRRTRGAPDTQYF. DNA for the CDR3: TGTGCCAGCAGGAGGACTAGAGGAGCCCCAGATACGCAGTATTTT.

The chain carries TRBV30 and TRBJ1-4, with unresolved D. Germline V CDR1 and CDR2: GTSNPN, SVGIG (reference sequence). The CDR3 runs to 16 residues. With 3 bases removed from V and 8 bases from J, the gap between germline ends came to 22 bases. The CDR3 reads CAWSPLGPQRGEKLFF. The CDR3 DNA reads TGTGCCTGGAGCCCGTTGGGTCCTCAGCGGGGAGAAAAACTGTTTTTT.

Comments on this clone: Other DNA sequences of this sample code for an identical CDR3. V usage is TRBV29-1 and J usage is TRBJ1-2; 11 bases fit TRBD1. The CDR3 has 14 amino acids. V was clipped by 7 bases and J by 0 bases; unmatched bases: 4. CDR1 SQVTM and CDR2 ANQGSEA come from the germline V gene. The CDR3 nucleotides are TGCAGCGCTAGGGACAGGGGGACTAACTATGGCTACACCTTC. This gives the protein CSARDRGTNYGYTF.

The rearrangement joins TRBV5-4 to TRBJ2-5; 10 nucleotides line up with TRBD2. With V trimmed by 6 bases and J by 5 bases, 10 bases remained unmatched. Germline-derived CDR1 and CDR2 are SGHNT and YYREEE (reference sequence). The CDR3 has 15 amino acids. The CDR3 reads CASTSASGRGETQYF. The CDR3, as DNA: TGTGCCAGCACCTCTGCTAGCGGGAGAGGGGAGACCCAGTACTTC.

The chain carries TRBV7-9 and TRBJ1-2; a possible D gene is TRBD1 (5 bases). Germline lookup yields CDR1 SEHNR and CDR2 FQNEAQ (reference sequence). The CDR3 sequence is 13 residues long. Trimming left V 3 bases short and J 4 bases short, with 9 bases between. CDR3 region: CASSFVGGYGYTF. The CDR3 DNA reads TGTGCCAGCAGCTTTGTGGGGGGCTATGGCTACACCTTC.

The CDR3 here is CASSSRDRGANTEAFF. The DNA of the CDR3 is TGTGCCAGTAGTTCCCGGGACAGGGGGGCGAACACTGAAGCTTTCTTT. This chain joins TRBV19 and TRBJ1-1, with 11 nucleotides matching TRBD1. Germline V lookup: CDR1 LNHDA, CDR2 SQIVND (reference sequence). The V gene end was trimmed by 5 bases and the J gene end by 1 base; junction bases not matched to a gene: 6. CDR3 size: 16 residues.

The chain links TRBV5-1 to TRBJ2-3; D gene ambiguous. The CDR3 contains 14 residues. Germline-derived CDR1 and CDR2 are SGHRS and YFSETQ. Trimming shortened V by 6 bases and J by 1 base, and 12 bases separated the two germline ends. The CDR3 here is CASTQNVGTDTQYF. The CDR3 region has the DNA TGCGCCAGCACCCAGAATGTGGGCACAGATACGCAGTATTTT.

The chain has TRBV11-2 and TRBJ1-5; no firm D call. Trimming took off 4 bases at V and 3 bases at J, with 10 bases between the two ends. This CDR3 contains 14 residues. Germline V gene sequence: CDR1 SGHAT, CDR2 FQNNGV. For the CDR3, the DNA is TGTGCCAGCAGCTCCGGACTTTTCAATCAGCCCCAGCATTTT. This codes for CASSSGLFNQPQHF.

The chain is built from TRBV20-1 and TRBJ1-4, with D unclear. V lost 1 base, J lost 6 bases, and 3 bases lay in between. The CDR3 runs to 11 residues. Germline V CDR1 and CDR2: DFQATT, SNEGSKA (reference sequence). The CDR3 DNA follows: TGCAGTGCTAGAGTATATGAAAAACTGTTTTTT. Its protein product is CSARVYEKLFF.

The J gene is TRBJ1-1, the V gene TRBV27; the D is unclear. The CDR3 extends over 14 amino acids. Germline V gene sequence: CDR1 MNHEY, CDR2 SMNVEV (reference sequence). Trimming pared 0 bases from V and 7 bases from J, leaving 12 bases between. CDR3 nucleotides: TGTGCCAGCAGTTTATCGAACATGGTCAGTGAAGCTTTCTTT. It yields the protein CASSLSNMVSEAFF.

The chain's CDR3 is CASSQDRSGGANEQFF. The CDR3 DNA sequence: TGTGCCAGCAGCCAAGATAGGAGCGGGGGGGCGAATGAGCAGTTCTTC. The chain is built from TRBV4-2 and TRBJ2-1; TRBD2 agrees at 10 bases. CDR3 size: 16 residues. The germline CDR1 and CDR2 sequences are LGHNA and YNFKEQ. J lost 7 bases, V lost 0 bases, and 6 bases had no gene match.